A selection of T cell receptor beta chains follows, all from one sample in a study of blood T cell repertoires in COVID-19. TCRdb keeps only in-frame clones here, not all; method: immunoSEQ multiplex PCR. The table shows more than 250,000 clones, with 70% to 90% occurring only once. Sequencing was performed on peripheral blood. The receptors derive from a man younger than 35 with active or convalescent COVID-19. The CDR3 runs from the conserved cysteine through the conserved F or W. Each record gives: V gene, D gene, J gene, clone size, CDR3 DNA, CDR3 protein. D genes are given only for firm matches. Some rows mark clone size as missing; the rest say once, few, many or name a class of expanded clone.

TRBV5-1	NA	TRBJ2-1	NA	TGCGCCAGCAGCCCATCGCCCAGTAACAATGAGCAGTTCTTC	CASSPSPSNNEQFF
TRBV2	TRBD1	TRBJ1-5	NA	TGTGCCAGCAGAGCCGGGACAGGGCACATTCAGCCCCAGCATTTT	CASRAGTGHIQPQHF
TRBV7-2	NA	TRBJ1-6	NA	TGTGCCAGCAGCTTGGCCGGGACACCAAATAATTCACCCCTCCACTTT	CASSLAGTPNNSPLHF
TRBV12-5	NA	TRBJ2-7	few	TGTGCTAGTGGTTTGGTAGTCGGGAAAGGATACGAGCAGTACTTC	CASGLVVGKGYEQYF
TRBV6-4	NA	TRBJ2-7	NA	TGTGCCAGCACCCTGGGCAGGCGTCAGGACGAGCAGTACTTC	CASTLGRRQDEQYF
TRBV5-1	NA	TRBJ1-4	NA	TGCGCCAGCAGCCCGAGGGCAACTAATGAAAAACTGTTTTTT	CASSPRATNEKLFF
TRBV5-4	NA	TRBJ1-5	NA	TGTGCCAGCAGCTTAGGGGTTCGTCAGCCCCAGCATTTT	CASSLGVRQPQHF
TRBV9	TRBD2	TRBJ2-2	NA	TGTGCCAGCAGCGTAGTCAGTGGGCGGCTAGCGGACACCGGGGAGCTGTTTTTT	CASSVVSGRLADTGELFF
TRBV5-1	NA	TRBJ2-5	NA	TGCGCCAGCAGCTTGGCCCGACTTGAAGAGACCCAGTACTTC	CASSLARLEETQYF
TRBV20-1	NA	TRBJ1-5	NA	TGCAGTGCTAGTACGTTGCAGGGGCGCGGTCAGCCCCAGCATTTT	CSASTLQGRGQPQHF
TRBV9	TRBD2	TRBJ2-3	once	TGTGCCAGCAGCGTAGGTAACGGGAGGGGGATCACAGATACGCAGTATTTT	CASSVGNGRGITDTQYF